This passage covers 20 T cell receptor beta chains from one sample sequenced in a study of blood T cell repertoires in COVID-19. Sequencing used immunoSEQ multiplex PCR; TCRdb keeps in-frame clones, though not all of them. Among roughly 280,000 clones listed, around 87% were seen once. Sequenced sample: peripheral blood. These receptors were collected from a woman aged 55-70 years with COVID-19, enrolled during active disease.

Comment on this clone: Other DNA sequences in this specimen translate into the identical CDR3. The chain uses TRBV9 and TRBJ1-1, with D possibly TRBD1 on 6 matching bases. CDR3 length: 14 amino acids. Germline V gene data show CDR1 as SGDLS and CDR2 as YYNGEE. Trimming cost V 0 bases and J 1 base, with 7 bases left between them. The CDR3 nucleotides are TGTGCCAGCAGCGTAGGGGGACAGAACACTGAAGCTTTCTTT. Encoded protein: CASSVGGQNTEAFF.

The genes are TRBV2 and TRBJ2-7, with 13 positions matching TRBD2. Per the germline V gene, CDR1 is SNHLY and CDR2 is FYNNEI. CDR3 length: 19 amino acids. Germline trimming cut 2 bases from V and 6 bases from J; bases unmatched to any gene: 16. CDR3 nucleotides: TGTGCCAGCAGTGAACGACTAGCGGGAGGACTGGGGCGGACTATCGAGCAGTACTTC. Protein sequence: CASSERLAGGLGRTIEQYF.

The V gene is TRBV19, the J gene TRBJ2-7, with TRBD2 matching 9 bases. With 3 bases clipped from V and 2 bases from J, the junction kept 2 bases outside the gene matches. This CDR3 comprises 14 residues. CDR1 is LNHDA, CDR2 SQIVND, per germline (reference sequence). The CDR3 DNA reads TGTGCCAGTAGTATCCTAGCGGGGACCTACGAGCAGTACTTC. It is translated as CASSILAGTYEQYF.

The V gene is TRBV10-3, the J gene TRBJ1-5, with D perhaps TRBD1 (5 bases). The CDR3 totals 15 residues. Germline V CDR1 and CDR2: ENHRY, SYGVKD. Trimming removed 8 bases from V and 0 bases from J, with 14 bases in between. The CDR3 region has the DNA TGTGCCATCGGCCAGGGAGGGAATAGCAATCAGCCCCAGCATTTT. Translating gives CAIGQGGNSNQPQHF.

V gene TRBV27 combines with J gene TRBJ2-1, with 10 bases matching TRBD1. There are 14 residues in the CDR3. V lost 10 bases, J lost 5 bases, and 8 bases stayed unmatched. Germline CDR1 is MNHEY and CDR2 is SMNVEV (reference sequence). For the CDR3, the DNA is TGTGCCACCGGCGAGGACAGGGGGGACAATGAGCAGTTCTTC. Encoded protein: CATGEDRGDNEQFF.

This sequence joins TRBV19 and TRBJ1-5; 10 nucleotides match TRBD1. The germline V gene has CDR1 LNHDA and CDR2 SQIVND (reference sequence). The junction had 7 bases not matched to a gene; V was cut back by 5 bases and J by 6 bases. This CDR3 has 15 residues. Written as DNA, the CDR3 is TGTGCCAGTAGTGCCCGACAGGGGGCATCTCAGCCCCAGCATTTT. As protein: CASSARQGASQPQHF.

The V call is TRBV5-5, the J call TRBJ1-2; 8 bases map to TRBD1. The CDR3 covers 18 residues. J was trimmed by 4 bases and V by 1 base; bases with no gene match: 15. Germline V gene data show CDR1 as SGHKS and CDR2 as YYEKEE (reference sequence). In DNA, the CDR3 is TGTGCCAGCAGCTTGAGGACAGGGAAATGGGAAGAATCCTATGGCTACACCTTC. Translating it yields CASSLRTGKWEESYGYTF.

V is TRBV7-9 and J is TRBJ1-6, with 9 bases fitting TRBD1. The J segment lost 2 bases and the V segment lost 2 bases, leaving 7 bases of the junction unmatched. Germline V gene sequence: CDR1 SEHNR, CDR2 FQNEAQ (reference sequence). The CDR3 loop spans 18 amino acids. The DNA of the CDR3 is TGTGCCAGCAGCTTACAGACAGGGGGGACCCCCTATAATTCACCCCTCCACTTT. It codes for CASSLQTGGTPYNSPLHF.

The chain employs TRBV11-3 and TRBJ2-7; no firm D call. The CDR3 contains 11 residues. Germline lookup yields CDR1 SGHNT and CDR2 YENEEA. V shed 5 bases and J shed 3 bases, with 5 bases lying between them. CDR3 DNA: TGTGCCAGCAGCCTAAACTACGAGCAGTACTTC. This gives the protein CASSLNYEQYF. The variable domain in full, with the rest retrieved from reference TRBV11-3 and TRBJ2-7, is EAGVVQSPRYKIIEKKQPVAFWCNPISGHNTLYWYLQNLGQGPELLIRYENEEAVDDSQLPKDRFSAERLKGVDSTLKIQPAELGDSAVYLCASSLNYEQYFGPGTRLTVT.

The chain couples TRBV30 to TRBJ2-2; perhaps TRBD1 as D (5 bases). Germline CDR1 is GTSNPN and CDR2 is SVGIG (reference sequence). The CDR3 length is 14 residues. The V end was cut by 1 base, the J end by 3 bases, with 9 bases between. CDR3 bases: TGTGCCTGGAGTGGAGGACAATACACCGGGGAGCTGTTTTTT. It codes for CAWSGGQYTGELFF.

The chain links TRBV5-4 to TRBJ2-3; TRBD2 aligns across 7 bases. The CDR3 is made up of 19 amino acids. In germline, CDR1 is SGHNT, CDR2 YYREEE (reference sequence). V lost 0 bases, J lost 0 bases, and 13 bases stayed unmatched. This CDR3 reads CASSLGFWASGDSTDTQYF. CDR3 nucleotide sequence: TGTGCCAGCAGCTTGGGCTTTTGGGCTAGCGGAGATAGCACAGATACGCAGTATTTT.

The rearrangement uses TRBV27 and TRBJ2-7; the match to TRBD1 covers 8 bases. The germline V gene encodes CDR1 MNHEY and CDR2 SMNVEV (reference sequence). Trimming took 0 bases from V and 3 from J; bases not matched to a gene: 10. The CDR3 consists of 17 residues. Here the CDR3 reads CASSLSPQGAFFYEQYF. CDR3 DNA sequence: TGTGCCAGCAGTTTATCGCCCCAGGGGGCTTTTTTCTACGAGCAGTACTTC.

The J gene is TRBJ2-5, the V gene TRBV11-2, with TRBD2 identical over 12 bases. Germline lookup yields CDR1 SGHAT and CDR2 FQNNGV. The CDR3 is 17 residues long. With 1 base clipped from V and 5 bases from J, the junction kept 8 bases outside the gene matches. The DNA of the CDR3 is TGTGCCAGCAGCTTAGCACTAGCGGGAGGCGGTGGGGAGACCCAGTACTTC. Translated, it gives CASSLALAGGGGETQYF.

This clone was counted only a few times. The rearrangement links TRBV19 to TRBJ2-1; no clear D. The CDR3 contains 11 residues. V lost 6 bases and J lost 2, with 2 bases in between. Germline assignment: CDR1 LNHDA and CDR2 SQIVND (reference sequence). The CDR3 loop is CASSTYNEQFF. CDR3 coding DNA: TGTGCCAGTAGCACCTACAATGAGCAGTTCTTC.

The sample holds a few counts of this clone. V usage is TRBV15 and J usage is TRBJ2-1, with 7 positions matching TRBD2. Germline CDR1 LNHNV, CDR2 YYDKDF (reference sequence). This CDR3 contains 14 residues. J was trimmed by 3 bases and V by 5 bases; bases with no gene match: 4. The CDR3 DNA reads TGTGCCACCAGCCCATGGACTAGCTACAATGAGCAGTTCTTC. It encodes CATSPWTSYNEQFF.

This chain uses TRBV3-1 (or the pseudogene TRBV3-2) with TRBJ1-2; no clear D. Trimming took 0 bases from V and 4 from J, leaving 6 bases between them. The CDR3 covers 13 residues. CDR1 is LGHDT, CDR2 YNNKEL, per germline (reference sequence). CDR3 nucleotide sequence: TGTGCCAGCAGCCAAGATCGGGGCTATGGCTACACCTTC. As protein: CASSQDRGYGYTF.

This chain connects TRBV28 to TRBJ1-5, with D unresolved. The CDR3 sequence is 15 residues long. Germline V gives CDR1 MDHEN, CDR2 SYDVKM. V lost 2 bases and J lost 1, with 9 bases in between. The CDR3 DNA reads TGTGCCAGCAGTTTACGGGGTTTAAGCAATCAGCCCCAGCATTTT. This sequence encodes CASSLRGLSNQPQHF. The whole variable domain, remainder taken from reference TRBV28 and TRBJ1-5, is DVKVTQSSRYLVKRTGEKVFLECVQDMDHENMFWYRQDPGLGLRLIYFSYDVKMKEKGDIPEGYSVSREKKERFSLILESASTNQTSMYLCASSLRGLSNQPQHFGDGTRLSIL.

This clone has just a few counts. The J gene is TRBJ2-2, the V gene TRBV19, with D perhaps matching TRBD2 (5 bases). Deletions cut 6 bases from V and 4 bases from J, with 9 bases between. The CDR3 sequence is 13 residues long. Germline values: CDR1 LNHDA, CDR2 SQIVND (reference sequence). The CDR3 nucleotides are TGTGCCAGTAGCGGGGTACGCACCGGGGAGCTGTTTTTT. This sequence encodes CASSGVRTGELFF.

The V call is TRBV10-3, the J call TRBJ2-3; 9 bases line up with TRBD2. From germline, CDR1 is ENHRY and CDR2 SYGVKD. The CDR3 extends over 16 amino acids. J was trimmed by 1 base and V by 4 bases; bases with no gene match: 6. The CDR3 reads CAISVSASGGTDTQYF. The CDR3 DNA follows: TGTGCCATCAGTGTCTCTGCTAGCGGGGGCACAGATACGCAGTATTTT.

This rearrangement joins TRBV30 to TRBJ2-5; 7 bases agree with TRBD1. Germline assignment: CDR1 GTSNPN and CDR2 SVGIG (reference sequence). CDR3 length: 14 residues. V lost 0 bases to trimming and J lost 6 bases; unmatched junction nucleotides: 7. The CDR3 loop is CAWSVARGRKTQYF. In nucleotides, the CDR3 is TGTGCCTGGAGTGTAGCTAGGGGGCGGAAGACCCAGTACTTC.